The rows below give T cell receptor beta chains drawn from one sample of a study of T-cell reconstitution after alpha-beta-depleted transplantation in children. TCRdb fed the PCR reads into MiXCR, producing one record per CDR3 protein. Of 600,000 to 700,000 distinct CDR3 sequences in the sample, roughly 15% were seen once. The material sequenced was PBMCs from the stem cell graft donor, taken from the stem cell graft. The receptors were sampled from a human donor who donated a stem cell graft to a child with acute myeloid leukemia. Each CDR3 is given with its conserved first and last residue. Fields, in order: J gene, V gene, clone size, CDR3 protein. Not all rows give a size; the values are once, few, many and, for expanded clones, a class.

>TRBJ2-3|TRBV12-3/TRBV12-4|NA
CASSLGTFTDPQYF
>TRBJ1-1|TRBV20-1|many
CSARAANVEAFF
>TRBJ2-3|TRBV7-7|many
CASSLGQATDTQYF
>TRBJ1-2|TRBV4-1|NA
CASSQEGALRGYTF
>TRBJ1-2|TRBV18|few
CASSPSRDRENNRDGYTF
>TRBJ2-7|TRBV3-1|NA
CASSQDLGTGGYEQYF
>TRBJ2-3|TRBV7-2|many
CASSMTAPAQYF
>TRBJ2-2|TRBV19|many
CASGASGTGDTGELFF
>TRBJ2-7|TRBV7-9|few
CASSWGGDGYEQYF
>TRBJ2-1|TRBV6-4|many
CASALTSGGNEQFF
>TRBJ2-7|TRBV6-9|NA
CASSYGGGGGPYEQYF
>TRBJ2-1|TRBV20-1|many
CSAPDRANEQFF
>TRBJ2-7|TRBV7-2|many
CASSPFRGPNYEQYF
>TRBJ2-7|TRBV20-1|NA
CSAPRIGYEQYF
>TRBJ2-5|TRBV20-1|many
CSALPPLAGGLEETQYF
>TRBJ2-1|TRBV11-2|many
CASSLVVGGTYNEQFF
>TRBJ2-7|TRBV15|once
CATSNSRDPYEQYF
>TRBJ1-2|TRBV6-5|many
CASSSQRFGYTF
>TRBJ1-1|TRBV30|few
CAWDTSLNTEAFF
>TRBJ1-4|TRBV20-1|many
CSAYANPATNEKLFF
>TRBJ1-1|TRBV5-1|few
CASSLRGGDHTEAFF
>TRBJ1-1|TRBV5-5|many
CASSTGVTGLAFF
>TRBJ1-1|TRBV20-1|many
CSARGNEHGTEAFF
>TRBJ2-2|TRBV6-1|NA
CASSPTGTPNTGELFF
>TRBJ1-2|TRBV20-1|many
CSARGPGNGYTF
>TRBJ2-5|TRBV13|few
CASSPSGTNQETQYF
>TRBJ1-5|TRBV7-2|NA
CASSLRIGNQPQHF
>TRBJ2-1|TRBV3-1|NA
CASSQDWGRTVEQFF
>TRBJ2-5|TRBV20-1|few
CSARDGGQGGETQYF